Listed here is a single T cell receptor (beta chain). The method was immunoSEQ multiplex PCR; TCRdb's version includes in-frame clones alone and lacks a portion of them. The profile shows approximately 75,000 clones, around 80% of them singletons. The entry originates in a study of early stage breast cancer tumors. V was pared by 1 base and J by 5 bases, with 9 bases between. The CDR3 consists of 13 residues. The germline gives CDR1 MNHNS, CDR2 SASEGT. The receptor's source is a person aged 40-50 years with breast cancer. The specimen was blood. The rearrangement links TRBV6-1 to TRBJ2-7; tentative D call: TRBD1 (5 bases). The CDR3 coding sequence is TGTGCCAGCAGTGAAGTCCAGGGCGACGAGCAGTACTTC. Protein product: CASSEVQGDEQYF.